The present entry profiles one T cell receptor (beta chain) with its context. The target antigen is unknown. This entry belongs to a study of T cell repertoires in cytomegalovirus infection. About the study: Carrying CMV and the relevant HLA type showed in public TCR beta signatures.

V was clipped by 2 bases and J by 4 bases, with 15 bases between them. This CDR3 is 16 amino acids long. CDR1 is SEHNR, CDR2 FQNEAQ, per germline (reference sequence). TCRdb re-analysed the reads in MiXCR, keeping a single row per CDR3 protein. The sample records roughly 150,000 distinct CDR3 sequences, more than 15% being singletons. Study-level findings and limits: The study identified carriers of CMV plus the relevant HLA from cumulative public TCR beta family frequency.

Sequences were obtained from CD8+ T cells from PBMCs. The rearrangement uses TRBV7-9 and TRBJ1-5; D might be TRBD1 (6 bases). This TCR was recovered from a human donor in good health (CMV status not recorded). Some clones in this sample may be carry-over from other donors' samples. The CDR3 sequence is CASSLSNQGTNQPQHF. The CDR3 bases are TGTGCCAGCAGCTTATCTAACCAGGGGACTAATCAGCCCCAGCATTTT.